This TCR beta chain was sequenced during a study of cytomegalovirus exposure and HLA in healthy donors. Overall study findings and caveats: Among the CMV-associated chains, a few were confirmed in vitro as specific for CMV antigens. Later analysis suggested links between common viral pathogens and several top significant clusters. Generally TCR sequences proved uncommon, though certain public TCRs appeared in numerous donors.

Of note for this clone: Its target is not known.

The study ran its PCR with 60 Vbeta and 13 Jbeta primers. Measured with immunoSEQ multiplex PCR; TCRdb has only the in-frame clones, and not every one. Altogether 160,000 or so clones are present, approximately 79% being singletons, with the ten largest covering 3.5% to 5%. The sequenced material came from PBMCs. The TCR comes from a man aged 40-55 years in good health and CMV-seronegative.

The CDR3 DNA reads as TGTGCCAGCAGTTTACGAGGGTTGAGCTCTGGAAACACCATATATTTT. Amino acid sequence: CASSLRGLSSGNTIYF. V gene TRBV27 combines with J gene TRBJ1-3; D gene uncertain. With 2 bases removed from V and 0 bases from J, the gap between germline ends came to 11 bases. Germline values: CDR1 MNHEY, CDR2 SMNVEV (reference sequence). This CDR3 region has 16 residues.